The TCR beta chain described here comes from a study of early T cells in non-severe SARS-CoV-2 infection. Study-wide results and limits: VDJdb matching skewed toward anti-spike CD8 responses, missing private and CD4 specificities.

Trimming removed 4 bases at V and 7 bases at J, with 16 bases between. The CDR3 runs 15 residues. Germline CDR1 is LGHNA and CDR2 is YSLEER. The sample holds a few counts of this clonotype. Its matching antigen is unknown. Unique molecular identifiers were affixed to single, distinct cDNA molecules. MiXCR was run by TCRdb on the 5' RACE reads, yielding one entry per CDR3 protein. The sample contains 66,000 or so distinct CDR3 sequences, 13% of which appear only once. This sequence originates from an adult who was a healthcare worker with PCR-confirmed SARS-CoV-2 infection or an uninfected control (not recorded which). Sequencing was performed on whole blood. V usage is TRBV4-3 and J usage is TRBJ2-2, with D hard to call. Here the CDR3 reads CASSLAAVFGGELFF. The CDR3 nucleotides are TGCGCCAGCAGCCTCGCCGCAGTTTTTGGCGGGGAGCTGTTTTTT.